This TCR beta chain stems from a study of radiation and T cells in renal cell carcinoma. Study observations and caveats: Without pretreatment biopsies, baseline tumor clonotype presence was undetermined. Top tumor clonotypes rose in blood 2 weeks post-radiation, then contracted.

As to this clone: What it binds is not known.

Time point of the sample: baseline pretreatment blood. Described treatment: 15 Gy SBRT to primary tumor, nephrectomy 4 weeks later. Using immunoSEQ multiplex PCR, the repertoire was profiled, and TCRdb retains in-frame clones only, with some absent. The data show 110,000 to 150,000 clones, roughly 83% seen once. The CDR3 length is 18 residues. V shed 0 bases and J shed 2 bases, with 19 bases lying between them. Germline-derived CDR1 and CDR2 are GTSNPN and SVGIG (reference sequence). The chain joins TRBV30 to TRBJ2-2; the D gene is possibly TRBD2 (6 bases). The material sequenced was blood, taken from a patient whose treatment included radiotherapy and nephrectomy. This receptor was obtained from a woman in her fifties or sixties with renal cell carcinoma. CDR3 region: CAWSVGRKEEGNTGELFF. The CDR3 DNA sequence: TGTGCCTGGAGTGTAGGCCGAAAGGAGGAGGGCAACACCGGGGAGCTGTTTTTT.